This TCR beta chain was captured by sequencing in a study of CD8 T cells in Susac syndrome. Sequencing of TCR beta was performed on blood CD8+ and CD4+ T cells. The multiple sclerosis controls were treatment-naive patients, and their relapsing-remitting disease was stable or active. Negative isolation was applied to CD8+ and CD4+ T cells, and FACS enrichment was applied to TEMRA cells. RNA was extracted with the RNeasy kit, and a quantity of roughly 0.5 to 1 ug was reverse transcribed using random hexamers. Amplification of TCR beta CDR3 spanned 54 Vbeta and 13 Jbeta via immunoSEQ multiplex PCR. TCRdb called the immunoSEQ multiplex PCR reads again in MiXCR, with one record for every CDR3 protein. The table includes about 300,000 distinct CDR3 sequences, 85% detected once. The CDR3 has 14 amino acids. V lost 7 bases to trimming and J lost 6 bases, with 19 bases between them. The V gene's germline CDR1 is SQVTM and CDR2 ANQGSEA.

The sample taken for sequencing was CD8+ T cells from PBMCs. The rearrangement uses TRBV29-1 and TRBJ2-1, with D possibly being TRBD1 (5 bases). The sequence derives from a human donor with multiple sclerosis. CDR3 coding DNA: TGCAGCGCCCCTGACCCCCCCAGGGTCAATGAGCAGTTCTTC. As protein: CSAPDPPRVNEQFF.